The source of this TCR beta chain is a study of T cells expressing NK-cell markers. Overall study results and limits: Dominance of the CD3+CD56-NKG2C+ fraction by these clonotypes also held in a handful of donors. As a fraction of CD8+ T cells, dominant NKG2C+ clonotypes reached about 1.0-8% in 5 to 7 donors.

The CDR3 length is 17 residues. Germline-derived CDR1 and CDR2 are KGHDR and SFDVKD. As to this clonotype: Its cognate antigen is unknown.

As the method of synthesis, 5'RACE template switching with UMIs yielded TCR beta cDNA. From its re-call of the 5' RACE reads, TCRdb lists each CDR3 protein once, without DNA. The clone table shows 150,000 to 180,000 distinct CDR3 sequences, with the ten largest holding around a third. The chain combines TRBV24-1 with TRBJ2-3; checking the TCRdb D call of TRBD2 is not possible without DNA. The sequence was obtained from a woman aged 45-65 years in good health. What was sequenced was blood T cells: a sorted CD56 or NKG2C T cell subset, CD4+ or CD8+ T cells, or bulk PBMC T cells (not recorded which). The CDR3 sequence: CATSDLETSGSPDTQYF.